These T cell receptor beta chains were read from a single sample in a study of CD8 T cells in ankylosing spondylitis. TCRdb recomputed calls from the 5' RACE reads with MiXCR, one row per CDR3 protein. The sample yields hundreds of thousands of distinct CDR3 sequences, around 25% seen once. Sequenced input: blood, either unsorted or a sorted T cell fraction (not recorded which). All receptors come from a male donor with ankylosing spondylitis or in good health (not recorded which). Each CDR3 is given with its conserved first and last residue. D genes are given only for firm matches. Where a row states a size, it is once, few, many or the class of an expanded clone; other rows omit it.

cdr3_aa	cdr3_nt	clone_size	cdr3_length	d_call	j_call	v_call
CASSMTGGRNYGYTF	TGTGCCAGCTCTATGACAGGGGGGCGCAACTATGGCTACACCTTC	many	15	TRBD1	TRBJ1-2	TRBV12-3/TRBV12-4
CSVGTSGRVGNEQFF	TGCAGCGTTGGGACTAGCGGGAGAGTGGGCAATGAGCAGTTCTTC	.	15	TRBD2	TRBJ2-1	TRBV29-1
CASSYQGWRNEKLFF	TGTGCCAGCAGTTACCAAGGGTGGCGGAATGAAAAACTGTTTTTT	many	15	.	TRBJ1-4	TRBV6-5
CASSSIAGATDTQYF	TGTGCCAGCAGTTCCATAGCGGGGGCCACAGATACGCAGTATTTT	many	15	TRBD2	TRBJ2-3	TRBV12-3/TRBV12-4
CASSLRDWPNTGELFF	TGTGCCAGCAGTTTGAGGGACTGGCCCAACACCGGGGAGCTGTTTTTT	many	16	.	TRBJ2-2	TRBV12-3/TRBV12-4
CSVEDRSGGETQYF	TGCAGCGTTGAGGACAGGTCAGGCGGGGAGACCCAGTACTTC	few	14	TRBD1	TRBJ2-5	TRBV29-1
CSAAKGLRRSNQPQHF	TGCAGTGCTGCGAAGGGACTCCGGAGGAGCAATCAGCCCCAGCATTTT	.	16	.	TRBJ1-5	TRBV20-1
CSARGEGPSNQPQHF	TGCAGTGCTAGGGGCGAAGGCCCGAGCAATCAGCCCCAGCATTTT	.	15	.	TRBJ1-5	TRBV20-1
CSARPLGGETQYF	TGCAGTGCTAGGCCCTTAGGAGGAGAGACCCAGTACTTC	.	13	.	TRBJ2-5	TRBV20-1
CASSLVPPEQETQYF	TGTGCCAGCAGTTTAGTACCGCCGGAGCAAGAGACCCAGTACTTC	.	15	.	TRBJ2-5	TRBV27
CSARARQGFEQYF	TGCAGTGCTAGAGCACGACAGGGGTTCGAGCAGTACTTC	.	13	TRBD1	TRBJ2-7	TRBV20-1
CSASRLGQGLGAYEQYF	TGCAGTGCTAGTCGTCTCGGACAGGGACTAGGGGCATACGAGCAGTACTTC	.	17	.	TRBJ2-7	TRBV20-1
CASSLNRVSGGGEQFF	TGTGCCAGCAGCTTAAATAGAGTTAGCGGGGGCGGTGAGCAGTTCTTC	few	16	TRBD2	TRBJ2-1	TRBV7-2
CASTDRETGNAPYNEQFF	TGTGCCAGCACCGACCGGGAGACAGGGAACGCACCCTACAATGAGCAGTTCTTC	few	18	.	TRBJ2-1	TRBV6-1
CASSREAKNIQYF	TGTGCCAGCTCCAGGGAAGCCAAAAACATTCAGTACTTC	many	13	.	TRBJ2-4	TRBV12-3/TRBV12-4
CASSLPGQGGEQYF	TGTGCCAGCAGTTTACCCGGACAGGGAGGCGAGCAGTACTTC	.	14	TRBD1	TRBJ2-7	TRBV12-3/TRBV12-4
CASSPQSGTGELFF	TGTGCCAGCTCACCACAGTCAGGCACCGGGGAGCTGTTTTTT	many	14	.	TRBJ2-2	TRBV18
CSVGQGLAAYEQYF	TGCAGCGTTGGACAAGGGTTAGCAGCCTACGAGCAGTACTTC	.	14	.	TRBJ2-7	TRBV29-1
CASSQAGASYNEQFF	TGCGCCAGCAGCCAAGCGGGAGCCTCCTACAATGAGCAGTTCTTC	many	15	.	TRBJ2-1	TRBV4-3
CASSTDGDSNQPQHF	TGTGCCAGCAGTACGGACGGGGATAGCAATCAGCCCCAGCATTTT	.	15	.	TRBJ1-5	TRBV12-3/TRBV12-4
CASSPSGESGYTF	TGTGCCAGCTCACCATCTGGGGAATCTGGCTACACCTTC	.	13	.	TRBJ1-2	TRBV18
CSASRDYEQYF	TGCAGTGCTAGTCGGGACTACGAGCAGTACTTC	.	11	.	TRBJ2-7	TRBV20-1
CASARGTNSGTDTQYF	TGCGCCAGCGCCCGGGGGACGAATAGCGGCACAGATACGCAGTATTTT	few	16	.	TRBJ2-3	TRBV5-1
CASSLQGDIQYF	TGCGCCAGCAGTTTACAGGGGGACATTCAGTACTTC	many	12	TRBD1	TRBJ2-4	TRBV5-1
CSVEDREGLAGGRMGTDTQYF	TGCAGCGTTGAGGACCGAGAGGGGCTAGCGGGAGGTAGAATGGGCACAGATACGCAGTATTTT	few	21	TRBD2	TRBJ2-3	TRBV29-1
CASSFWYNEQFF	TGCGCCAGCAGCTTCTGGTACAATGAGCAGTTCTTC	.	12	.	TRBJ2-1	TRBV4-3
CASTSSGAKQYF	TGTGCCAGCACCTCTTCAGGGGCGAAGCAGTACTTC	once	12	.	TRBJ2-7	TRBV6-5
CASSYSFGGGYNEQFF	TGTGCCAGCAGTTACTCCTTTGGGGGGGGTTACAATGAGCAGTTCTTC	few	16	TRBD2	TRBJ2-1	TRBV6-2/TRBV6-3
CSASGKHEQYF	TGCAGTGCTAGCGGGAAGCACGAGCAGTACTTC	few	11	.	TRBJ2-7	TRBV20-1
CASSLAAITSSSYNEQFF	TGCGCCAGCAGCTTGGCCGCTATAACGTCGAGCTCCTACAATGAGCAGTTCTTC	few	18	.	TRBJ2-1	TRBV5-1
CSALPTSGRVETQYF	TGCAGTGCTTTACCGACTAGCGGGAGAGTTGAGACCCAGTACTTC	.	15	TRBD2	TRBJ2-5	TRBV20-1
CSQTRGQETQYF	TGCAGTCAGACTAGGGGGCAAGAGACCCAGTACTTC	.	12	.	TRBJ2-5	TRBV20-1
CSARDPTETQYF	TGCAGTGCTAGGGACCCGACAGAGACCCAGTACTTC	few	12	.	TRBJ2-5	TRBV20-1